Presented here are 30 T cell receptor beta chains from one specimen sequenced in a study of a mutant IDH1 vaccine in newly diagnosed glioma. Time point in this sample: week 35, safety follow-up. With topical imiquimod, each dose of the vaccine consisted of 300 ug of mutant IDH1 20-mer peptide. Repertoires were generated with immunoSEQ multiplex PCR, while TCRdb's copy carries only in-frame clones and drops some. The sample lists about 72,000 clones, almost 85% occurring once. No cognate antigen is known for these TCRs. The sequences come from PBMCs, collected from a glioma patient whose treatment included an IDH1 peptide vaccine. The origin of the receptors is a man aged 18 to 35 with glioma.

V gene TRBV19 combines with J gene TRBJ2-2, with a weak D call TRBD1 (5 bases). The CDR3 is 13 residues long. V shed 9 bases and J shed 4 bases, with 12 bases lying between them. The germline CDR1 and CDR2 sequences are LNHDA and SQIVND (reference sequence). The DNA for the CDR3 is TGTGCCAGCGTAAGCAGGGCCACCGGGGAGCTGTTTTTT. Its translation: CASVSRATGELFF.

This chain links TRBV19 with TRBJ1-4; 10 nucleotides agree with TRBD1. Germline lookup yields CDR1 LNHDA and CDR2 SQIVND (reference sequence). This CDR3 comprises 15 residues. J was trimmed by 8 bases and V by 3 bases; bases with no gene match: 6. CDR3 sequence reads: CASSIPGTGEEKLFF. The DNA of the CDR3 is TGTGCCAGTAGTATCCCCGGGACAGGGGAGGAAAAACTGTTTTTT.

The chain has TRBV15 and TRBJ2-5, with D possibly being TRBD1 or TRBD2 (6 bases each). This CDR3 has 15 amino acids. The germline V gene encodes CDR1 LNHNV and CDR2 YYDKDF (reference sequence). Deletions cut 3 bases from V and 4 bases from J, with 15 bases between. This CDR3 is CATSSTRGLGETQYF. In DNA, the CDR3 is TGTGCCACCAGCAGTACCCGGGGGCTTGGAGAGACCCAGTACTTC.

The V and J genes are TRBV11-2 and TRBJ2-7, with D possibly TRBD1 on 6 matching bases. There are 12 residues in the CDR3. V was clipped by 6 bases and J by 5 bases, with 11 bases between them. Germline V gene data show CDR1 as SGHAT and CDR2 as FQNNGV. CDR3 sequence: CASRAGADEQYF. The DNA of the CDR3 is TGTGCCAGCAGGGCAGGGGCCGACGAGCAGTACTTC.

The chain employs TRBV4-1 and TRBJ1-2; D is uncertain. Germline V gene data show CDR1 as MGHRA and CDR2 as YSYEKL. The CDR3 runs to 15 residues. Trimming pared 1 base from V and 5 bases from J, leaving 14 bases between. Here the CDR3 DNA reads TGCGCCAGCAGCCAAGTGCGTACAGCCTCTTATGGCTACACCTTC. This codes for CASSQVRTASYGYTF.

V gene TRBV30 combines with J gene TRBJ2-1, with a possible D match to TRBD1 (6 bases). This CDR3 region has 13 residues. Trimming took 7 bases from V and 2 from J, leaving 12 bases between them. Germline V gene data show CDR1 as GTSNPN and CDR2 as SVGIG (reference sequence). The CDR3 sequence is CAYTGSAYNEQFF. The CDR3 DNA reads as TGTGCCTATACAGGGTCGGCCTACAATGAGCAGTTCTTC.

The chain is built from TRBV4-3 and TRBJ2-6; D is perhaps TRBD1 (5 bases). CDR3 length: 15 residues. Looked up from germline, CDR1 is LGHNA and CDR2 is YSLEER. Trimming cost V 4 bases and J 0 bases, with 7 bases left between them. DNA for the CDR3: TGCGCCAGCAGCCTCACAGGCTCTGGGGCCAACGTCCTGACTTTC. Translated, it gives CASSLTGSGANVLTF.

This clone was seen a single time. The chain links TRBV18 to TRBJ1-1; D not certain. V lost 2 bases, J lost 3 bases, and 10 bases lay in between. Per the germline V gene, CDR1 is KGHSH and CDR2 is LQKENI. The CDR3 length is 14 residues. CDR3 sequence reads: CASSPYSDHTEAFF. The CDR3 DNA reads as TGTGCCAGCTCACCATATAGTGACCACACTGAAGCTTTCTTT. Complete variable domain (other parts from reference TRBV18 and TRBJ1-1): NAGVMQNPRHLVRRRGQEARLRCSPMKGHSHVYWYRQLPEEGLKFMVYLQKENIIDESGMPKERFSAEFPKEGPSILRIQQVVRGDSAAYFCASSPYSDHTEAFFGQGTRLTVV.

In this sample, this clone turned up a few times. The chain recombines TRBV6-8 with TRBJ1-2, with D perhaps TRBD1 (5 bases). V lost 11 bases and J lost 8, with 12 bases in between. CDR1 MNHGY and CDR2 SAAAGT come from the germline V gene. The CDR3 has 10 residues. The CDR3 region is CALTRDGYTF. DNA for the CDR3: TGTGCCTTGACAAGGGACGGCTACACCTTC.

The DNA of the CDR3 is TGTGCCATCGCGAGCCAGGGTATGACCGGGGAGCTGTTTTTT. Its protein is CAIASQGMTGELFF. The chain uses TRBV10-3 and TRBJ2-2; D possibly corresponds to TRBD1 (5 bases). CDR1 ENHRY and CDR2 SYGVKD come from the germline V gene. V was cut by 8 bases and J by 5 bases, with 15 bases left in between. The CDR3 is made up of 14 amino acids.

V usage is TRBV7-9 and J usage is TRBJ1-3, with 7 bases matching TRBD1. The CDR3 sequence is 17 residues long. Germline trimming cut 2 bases from V and 0 bases from J; bases unmatched to any gene: 7. Looked up from germline, CDR1 is SEHNR and CDR2 is FQNEAQ (reference sequence). CDR3 protein: CASSLRQGTISGNTIYF. The DNA for the CDR3 is TGTGCCAGCAGCTTAAGACAGGGTACTATCTCTGGAAACACCATATATTTT.

The J gene is TRBJ2-1, the V gene TRBV11-2; possible D gene TRBD1, 6 bases. The V gene lost 5 bases and the J gene lost 5 bases, with 22 bases spanning the gap. CDR3 length: 17 residues. The germline V gene has CDR1 SGHAT and CDR2 FQNNGV. CDR3 coding DNA: TGTGCCAGCAGCCGTACCAGGACAGTAGTGATCCACAATGAGCAGTTCTTC. As protein: CASSRTRTVVIHNEQFF.

The gene calls are TRBV7-9 and TRBJ1-3, with a tentative D call TRBD1 (5 bases). V lost 5 bases, J lost 2 bases, and 16 bases lay in between. The germline gives CDR1 SEHNR, CDR2 FQNEAQ (reference sequence). CDR3 length: 16 residues. The CDR3 region is CASSPWGGVAGNTIYF. As DNA, the CDR3 is TGTGCCAGCAGCCCCTGGGGGGGGGTCGCTGGAAACACCATATATTTT. Combining the CDR3 with reference TRBV7-9 and TRBJ1-3 gives the whole variable domain DTGVSQNPRHKITKRGQNVTFRCDPISEHNRLYWYRQTLGQGPEFLTYFQNEAQLEKSRLLSDRFSAERPKGSFSTLEIQRTEQGDSAMYLCASSPWGGVAGNTIYFGEGSWLTVV.

The chain uses TRBV5-6 and TRBJ1-5; 7 nucleotides line up with TRBD1. Germline V lookup: CDR1 SGHDT, CDR2 YYEEEE. J lost 7 bases, V lost 4 bases, and 5 bases had no gene match. The CDR3 loop spans 13 amino acids. The DNA for the CDR3 is TGTGCCAGCAGCAGACAGGGAGACCAGCCCCAGCATTTT. This gives the protein CASSRQGDQPQHF. Supplemented by reference TRBV5-6 and TRBJ1-5, the full variable domain reads DAGVTQSPTHLIKTRGQQVTLRCSPKSGHDTVSWYQQALGQGPQFIFQYYEEEERQRGNFPDRFSGHQFPNYSSELNVNALLLGDSALYLCASSRQGDQPQHFGDGTRLSIL.

This chain joins TRBV7-9 and TRBJ1-2, with 11 bases that match TRBD1. There are 16 residues in the CDR3. V was clipped by 4 bases and J by 5 bases; unmatched bases: 9. Germline V gene lookup returns CDR1 SEHNR and CDR2 FQNEAQ (reference sequence). The CDR3 here is CASSSTRTGGSYGYTF. The CDR3 region has the DNA TGTGCCAGCAGCTCGACTCGGACAGGGGGCTCGTATGGCTACACCTTC. Full variable domain (rest looked up from reference TRBV7-9 and TRBJ1-2): DTGVSQNPRHKITKRGQNVTFRCDPISEHNRLYWYRQTLGQGPEFLTYFQNEAQLEKSRLLSDRFSAERPKGSFSTLEIQRTEQGDSAMYLCASSSTRTGGSYGYTFGSGTRLTVV.

The chain is built from TRBV15 and TRBJ1-1; TRBD1 aligns across 7 bases. J was trimmed by 0 bases and V by 0 bases; bases with no gene match: 10. Germline CDR1 LNHNV, CDR2 YYDKDF (reference sequence). The CDR3 is made up of 18 amino acids. CDR3 nucleotide sequence: TGTGCCACCAGCAGAGATCCTCGCCAGACAGGGATGAACACTGAAGCTTTCTTT. Protein sequence: CATSRDPRQTGMNTEAFF.

The rearrangement links TRBV25-1 to TRBJ2-5; 7 bases match TRBD1. Looked up from germline, CDR1 is MGHDK and CDR2 is SYGVNS. The CDR3 is 15 amino acids. V shed 3 bases, J shed 5 bases, and the junction held 9 bases outside the gene matches. CDR3 sequence reads: CASSDRTGTRETQYF. In DNA, the CDR3 is TGTGCCAGCAGTGACCGGACAGGAACGAGGGAGACCCAGTACTTC.

On this clone itself: Germline and junction disagree at one end, which may indicate a read error. The genes are TRBV2 and TRBJ2-2; TRBD1 matches at 7 bases. The length of the CDR3 is 16 residues. In germline, CDR1 is SNHLY, CDR2 FYNNEI. CDR3 DNA sequence: TGTGCCAGCAGAGGGACAGTTCTCGCGAACACCCGGGAGCTGTTTTTT. Protein: CASRGTVLANTRELFF.

J is TRBJ1-2 and V is TRBV28, with 8 bases matching TRBD1. This CDR3 comprises 17 residues. Germline V CDR1 and CDR2: MDHEN, SYDVKM. Unmatched junction bases numbered 13, after V lost 3 bases and J lost 4 bases. The CDR3 loop reads CASSFAAGGPLAYGYTF. The DNA for the CDR3 is TGTGCCAGCAGTTTCGCGGCAGGGGGCCCCCTGGCCTATGGCTACACCTTC.

This clone has just a few counts. The chain has TRBV4-3 and TRBJ1-4, with D hard to call. The CDR3 consists of 15 residues. V was clipped by 1 base and J by 5 bases, with 11 bases between them. CDR1 is LGHNA, CDR2 YSLEER, per germline. The CDR3 bases are TGCGCCAGCAGCCAAGCGGTTACAGAGAATGAAAAACTGTTTTTT. Amino acid sequence: CASSQAVTENEKLFF.

V is TRBV7-3 and J is TRBJ1-2, with 8 bases matching TRBD1. The V segment lost 2 bases and the J segment 0 bases; nucleotides outside the gene matches: 5. Germline CDR1 reads SGHTA; CDR2 reads FQGTGA. The CDR3 totals 16 residues. CDR3 sequence: CASSLLGTGANYGYTF. CDR3 bases: TGTGCCAGCAGCTTATTGGGGACAGGAGCTAACTATGGCTACACCTTC.

The rearrangement uses TRBV5-1 and TRBJ1-5, with TRBD1 matching 7 bases. Germline values: CDR1 SGHRS, CDR2 YFSETQ. The CDR3 runs to 15 residues. The V segment lost 0 bases and the J segment 7 bases; nucleotides outside the gene matches: 7. The DNA of the CDR3 is TGCGCCAGCAGCTTGGGCCAGGGGGTCGGCCAGCCCCAGCATTTT. It specifies CASSLGQGVGQPQHF.

The V gene is TRBV19, the J gene TRBJ1-1, with no clear D. The CDR3 has 10 residues. Germline CDR1 is LNHDA and CDR2 is SQIVND (reference sequence). Trimming took off 3 bases at V and 12 bases at J, with 8 bases between the two ends. CDR3 sequence reads: CASSMGGTFF. Written as DNA, the CDR3 is TGTGCCAGTAGTATGGGAGGGACTTTCTTT.

This clone was seen just once. V and J are TRBV29-1 and TRBJ2-1; no definite D call. Trimming pared 8 bases from V and 12 bases from J, leaving 11 bases between. Germline V gene data show CDR1 as SQVTM and CDR2 as ANQGSEA. The CDR3 consists of 9 residues. The CDR3 spells CSSEQWQFF. The CDR3 DNA reads TGCAGCTCGGAACAATGGCAGTTCTTC.

This chain connects TRBV28 to TRBJ1-2, with D possibly matching TRBD1 (6 bases). This CDR3 is built from 15 residues. Looked up from germline, CDR1 is MDHEN and CDR2 is SYDVKM. Trimming shortened V by 1 base and J by 1 base, and 10 bases separated the two germline ends. Here the CDR3 reads CASSLFRGVNYGYTF. The CDR3 bases are TGTGCCAGCAGTTTATTCAGGGGAGTTAACTATGGCTACACCTTC.

This rearrangement joins TRBV29-1 to TRBJ1-1, with D perhaps matching TRBD1 (5 bases). Germline CDR1 and CDR2: SQVTM and ANQGSEA. The CDR3 length is 14 residues. Trimming took 6 bases from V and 5 from J, leaving 19 bases between them. This chain's CDR3 is CSVLHSSQGTEAFF. The CDR3 DNA reads TGCAGCGTGCTCCATTCTTCCCAGGGAACTGAAGCTTTCTTT.

V and J are TRBV4-1 and TRBJ2-1; D gene unclear. V was pared by 0 bases and J by 5 bases, with 14 bases between. This CDR3 has 16 residues. CDR1 and CDR2 (germline): MGHRA, YSYEKL. Here the CDR3 DNA reads TGCGCCAGCAGCCAAGAGGTAAAGGGTTTGGACAATGAGCAGTTCTTC. Protein sequence: CASSQEVKGLDNEQFF.

The sample holds a few counts of this clone. This chain links TRBV7-6 with TRBJ2-3, with TRBD1 as a possible D gene (6 bases). CDR1 and CDR2 from the germline V gene are SGHVS and FNYEAQ. CDR3 length: 14 amino acids. Trimming cost V 5 bases and J 2 bases, with 11 bases left between them. CDR3 coding DNA: TGTGCCAGCAGCCCCGGGACACCCACAGATACGCAGTATTTT. Translating it yields CASSPGTPTDTQYF.

This rearrangement joins TRBV19 to TRBJ1-1; D is unresolved. The V and J ends lost 5 bases and 0 bases respectively, with 10 bases between them. From germline, CDR1 is LNHDA and CDR2 SQIVND (reference sequence). The CDR3 totals 14 residues. The DNA of the CDR3 is TGTGCCAGTAGTGTAGGACTTCTGAACACTGAAGCTTTCTTT. It translates to CASSVGLLNTEAFF. The whole variable domain, remainder taken from reference TRBV19 and TRBJ1-1, is DGGITQSPKYLFRKEGQNVTLSCEQNLNHDAMYWYRQDPGQGLRLIYYSQIVNDFQKGDIAEGYSVSREKKESFPLTVTSAQKNPTAFYLCASSVGLLNTEAFFGQGTRLTVV.

The chain carries TRBV5-1 and TRBJ1-1; D is possibly TRBD1 (6 bases). The CDR3 is made up of 14 amino acids. Per germline, CDR1 SGHRS and CDR2 YFSETQ. V lost 9 bases and J lost 0, with 15 bases in between. The CDR3 bases are TGCGCCACCTCGCAAACAGGGATGAACACTGAAGCTTTCTTT. This encodes CATSQTGMNTEAFF.